This TCR beta chain was found in a study of blood T cell repertoires in COVID-19. Across the study: Italy, Spain and the United States were the sources of the convalescent and acute COVID-19 samples. Sources were T cells, B-cell-depleted T cells, or PBMCs; the material itself was cDNA or gDNA.

In the original analysis: Amplifying reference gene primers gave estimates of nucleated cell counts. The table came from immunoSEQ multiplex PCR; TCRdb's copy has only in-frame clones and leaves some out. V and J calls and clone size come straight from that table; D and trimming were deduced from the DNA. The data contain 100,000 or so clones, around nine tenths of them singletons. Sequenced: peripheral blood. This TCR derives from a man aged 55 to 70 with acute or convalescent COVID-19.

CDR3 DNA: TGTGCTAGTGGTTTGGAGTCCCTCCTAGCGGGGGGGAGGGACACCGGGGAGCTGTTTTTT. Amino acids: CASGLESLLAGGRDTGELFF. The J gene is TRBJ2-2, the V gene TRBV12-5; 12 bases agree with TRBD2. The CDR3 is 20 amino acids. CDR1 and CDR2 (germline): LGHNT, FRNRAP. Trimming at V came to 1 base and at J to 3 bases, leaving 12 bases not matched to a gene.